Relative to its sample, the clone carrying this TCR beta chain is large (0.1 to 1%). As yet, its antigen is unknown. This sample stems from a study of T cells after posttransplantation cyclophosphamide. Treatment was busulfan-fludarabine conditioning, a marrow graft, and cyclophosphamide on days +3 and +4. Points from the study as a whole: Recipient CMV seropositivity and CMV reactivation strongly tracked TRB clonality. Donor CD8+ memory clones often dominated recipient blood repertoires at later times.

The protocol was immunoSEQ multiplex PCR, while the TCRdb copy is restricted to in-frame clones and leaves out a portion. The profile covers more than 4,000 clones, with around 79% appearing a single time and around two fifths taken by the ten largest. The CDR3 covers 15 residues. Germline CDR1 reads MNHNS; CDR2 reads SASEGT. With 3 bases clipped from V and 5 bases from J, the junction kept 8 bases outside the gene matches. The chain joins TRBV6-1 to TRBJ2-5; 8 bases map to TRBD1. Sequencing used PBMCs, obtained 29 days after a stem cell transplant with posttransplant cyclophosphamide. The clonotype was recovered from a male patient aged 50 to 59 who received an allogeneic stem cell transplant from an unrelated donor, was CMV-positive, and had acute GVHD only. Some T cells may be provided by the graft donor. The CDR3 DNA sequence: TGTGCCAGCAGTGAGGGACTGACAGGGGCGGAGACCCAGTACTTC. Translated, it gives CASSEGLTGAETQYF.